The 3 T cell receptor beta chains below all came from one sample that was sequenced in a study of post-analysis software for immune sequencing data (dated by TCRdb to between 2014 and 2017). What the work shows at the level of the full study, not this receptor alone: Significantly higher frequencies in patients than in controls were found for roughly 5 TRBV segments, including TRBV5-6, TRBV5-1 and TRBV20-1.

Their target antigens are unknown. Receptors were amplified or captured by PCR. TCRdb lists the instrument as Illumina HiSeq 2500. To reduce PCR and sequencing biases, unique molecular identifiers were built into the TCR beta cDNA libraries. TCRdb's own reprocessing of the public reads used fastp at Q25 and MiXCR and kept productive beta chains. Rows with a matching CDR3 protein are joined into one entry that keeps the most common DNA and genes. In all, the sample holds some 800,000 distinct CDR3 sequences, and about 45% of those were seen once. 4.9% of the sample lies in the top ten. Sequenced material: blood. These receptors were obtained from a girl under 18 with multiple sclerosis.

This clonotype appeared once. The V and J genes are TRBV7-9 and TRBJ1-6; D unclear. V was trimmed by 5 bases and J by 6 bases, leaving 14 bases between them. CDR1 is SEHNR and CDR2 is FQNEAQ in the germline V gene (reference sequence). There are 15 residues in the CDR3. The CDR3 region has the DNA TGTGCCAGCAGCCACGGCGGCAGTCCTAATTCACCCCTCCACTTT. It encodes CASSHGGSPNSPLHF.

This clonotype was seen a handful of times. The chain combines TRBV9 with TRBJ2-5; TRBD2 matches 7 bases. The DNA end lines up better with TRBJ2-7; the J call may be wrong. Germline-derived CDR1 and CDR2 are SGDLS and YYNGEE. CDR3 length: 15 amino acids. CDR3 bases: TGTGCCAGCAGCCGGCTGGGGCGGGAGAACGACGAGCAGTACTTC. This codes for CASSRLGRENDEQYF.

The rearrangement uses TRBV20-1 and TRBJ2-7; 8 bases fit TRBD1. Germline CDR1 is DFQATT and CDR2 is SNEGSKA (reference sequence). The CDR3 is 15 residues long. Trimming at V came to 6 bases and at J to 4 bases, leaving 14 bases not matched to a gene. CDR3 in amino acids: CSASPGQGAMYEQYF. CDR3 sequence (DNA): TGCAGTGCCTCCCCTGGGCAGGGGGCCATGTACGAGCAGTACTTC.